These 7 T cell receptor beta chains were sequenced from one sample in a study of CD8+CD57+ T cells in acquired aplastic anemia. TCR beta VDJ and CDR3 profiles were obtained from a genomic DNA template. TCRdb independently ran MiXCR on the reads; one entry per CDR3 protein. The sample shows more than 250,000 distinct CDR3 sequences, 50% to 70% of them seen only once. Sequenced material: sorted CD4+, CD8+, or CD8+CD57+ T cells (not recorded which) from PBMCs. The source of these receptors is a human donor with severe aplastic anemia or a healthy control (not recorded which).

This sequence joins TRBV5-1 and TRBJ1-5, with TRBD1 as a possible D gene (6 bases). The CDR3 has 15 amino acids. Trimming pared 0 bases from V and 6 bases from J, leaving 13 bases between. CDR1 is SGHRS, CDR2 YFSETQ, per germline. The DNA of the CDR3 is TGCGCCAGCAGCTTGGCGGGAGGGGGAAGTCAGCCCCAGCATTTT. It is translated as CASSLAGGGSQPQHF.

A remark on this clonotype: The junction and the germline gene differ at one end; a read error may be behind it. The chain links TRBV19 to TRBJ2-3, with no clear D. The length of the CDR3 is 12 residues. CDR1 is LNHDA, CDR2 SQIVND, per germline (reference sequence). CDR3: CASRKSADTRYF. As DNA, the CDR3 is TGTGCCAGTAGAAAAAGCGCAGATACGCGGTATTTT.

A note on this clonotype: At one end, the junction sequence differs from germline, possibly due to a read error. The V call is TRBV20-1, the J call TRBJ2-7; D possibly uses TRBD1 or TRBD2 (6 bases each). This CDR3 region has 13 residues. Per the germline V gene, CDR1 is DFQATT and CDR2 is SNEGSKA (reference sequence). CDR3 nucleotide sequence: TGCAGTGCCGTGGGGGGCTTGAGTTACGGGCAGTACTTC. Protein sequence: CSAVGGLSYGQYF.

CDR3 amino acids: CASSDGVVPSYEQYF. CDR3 coding DNA: TGTGCCAGCAGTGACGGGGTGGTTCCGTCCTACGAGCAGTACTTC. The chain has TRBV2 and TRBJ2-7, with a possible D match to TRBD2 (5 bases). V lost 3 bases and J 1 base, leaving 13 bases between the germline ends. The germline V gene encodes CDR1 SNHLY and CDR2 FYNNEI. The CDR3 runs 15 residues. Using reference TRBV2 and TRBJ2-7 for the parts outside the CDR3, the full variable domain is EPEVTQTPSHQVTQMGQEVILRCVPISNHLYFYWYRQILGQKVEFLVSFYNNEISEKSEIFDDQFSVERPDGSNFTLKIRSTKLEDSAMYFCASSDGVVPSYEQYFGPGTRLTVT.

The rearrangement uses TRBV6-1 and TRBJ1-5; no firm D call. Germline CDR1 MNHNS, CDR2 SASEGT. The CDR3 extends over 14 amino acids. Trimming cost V 5 bases and J 8 bases, with 16 bases left between them. The CDR3 loop reads CASSYSIKGEPQHF. The CDR3 nucleotides read TGTGCCAGCAGTTACTCGATAAAGGGCGAGCCCCAGCATTTT.

This clonotype is a singleton in its sample. This chain uses TRBV12-3 or TRBV12-4 with TRBJ1-4, with D tentatively TRBD1 (6 bases). The CDR3 length is 15 residues. V was trimmed by 1 base and J by 7 bases, leaving 13 bases between them. Here the CDR3 reads CASSLVGGVSEKLFF. The CDR3 region has the DNA TGTGCCAGCAGTTTAGTAGGGGGAGTGAGTGAAAAACTGTTTTTT.

A word on this clonotype: With a much larger clone just one base away, this may be a read error. This chain joins TRBV12-3 or TRBV12-4 and TRBJ1-4, with 9 bases fitting TRBD1. CDR3 length: 15 residues. V shed 4 bases, J shed 3 bases, and the junction held 3 bases outside the gene matches. CDR3 coding DNA: TGTGCCAGCAGTTGGGGGACAGGGCCTAATGAAAAACTGTTTTTT. Encoded protein: CASSWGTGPNEKLFF.